Listed below are T cell receptor beta chains from one sample, sequenced in a study of OX40 agonist ivuxolimab in advanced cancers. Profiling relied on immunoSEQ multiplex PCR, and the TCRdb table lists in-frame clones only, not all of them. Of under 85,000 clones listed, around 90% are singletons. The sequenced sample was CD4+ or CD8+ T cells sorted from blood, obtained in a trial of the OX40 agonist ivuxolimab. The source of these receptors is an adult with an advanced solid tumor such as melanoma, head and neck, liver or kidney cancer. The CDR3 runs from the conserved cysteine through the conserved F or W. D genes are given only for firm matches. Size values are once, few and many counts, or a class for expanded clones, and some rows have none.

clone size,CDR3 length,D gene,J gene,V gene,CDR3 DNA,CDR3 protein
NA,14,TRBD1,TRBJ1-1,TRBV5-4,TGTGCCAGCAGACAAGGACAGGCGAACACTGAAGCTTTCTTT,CASRQGQANTEAFF
NA,14,NA,TRBJ2-7,TRBV19,TGTGCCAGTAGTATAGGCAGTGCTTACTACGAGCAGTACTTC,CASSIGSAYYEQYF
NA,15,NA,TRBJ1-3,TRBV11-2,TGTGCCAGCAGTCTTATGTATAGCTCTGGAAACACCATATATTTT,CASSLMYSSGNTIYF
NA,14,NA,TRBJ2-1,TRBV6-1,TGTGCCAGCAGTGAGACAGGCACCTACAATGAGCAGTTCTTC,CASSETGTYNEQFF
NA,13,NA,TRBJ2-3,TRBV7-3,TGTGCCAGCAGCTTAATGGAAACAGATACGCAGTATTTT,CASSLMETDTQYF
NA,16,TRBD1,TRBJ1-4,TRBV27,TGTGCCAGCAGTCGGGGGACAGGCATTAAGGGGGAAAAACTGTTTTTT,CASSRGTGIKGEKLFF
NA,13,NA,TRBJ2-7,TRBV5-6,TGTGCCAGCAGCTTGGGACACGGCAGCGAGCAGTACTTC,CASSLGHGSEQYF
NA,17,NA,TRBJ2-3,TRBV5-8,TGTGCCAGCGTCCAAGCGGGGTGGGGGGGCTGGACAGATACGCAGTATTTT,CASVQAGWGGWTDTQYF
once,15,NA,TRBJ1-5,TRBV18,TGTGCCAGCTCCCCCACCGGTCAGCCCAATCAGCCCCAGCATTTT,CASSPTGQPNQPQHF
few,12,NA,TRBJ2-5,TRBV10-1,TGCGCCAGCAGTGAGTCCCGAGCGGCCCAGTACTTC,CASSESRAAQYF
once,14,NA,TRBJ2-7,TRBV21-1,TGTGCCAGCACCTTGAGACAGGGAAAGAACGAGCAGTACTTC,CASTLRQGKNEQYF
NA,13,NA,TRBJ1-4,TRBV25-1,TGTGCCAGCAGTGAATTAAGGGCGGAAAAACTGTTTTTT,CASSELRAEKLFF
NA,14,TRBD1,TRBJ2-3,TRBV9,TGTGCCAGCAGCTCATGGACAGGGGCAGATACGCAGTATTTT,CASSSWTGADTQYF
few,13,NA,TRBJ1-5,TRBV11-1,TGTGCCAGCAGCGTCAATGAGGATCAGCCCCAGCATTTT,CASSVNEDQPQHF
once,14,NA,TRBJ1-3,TRBV2,TGTGCCAGCAGGTTCGGGTCAGCCGGAAACACCATATATTTT,CASRFGSAGNTIYF
NA,15,NA,TRBJ2-1,TRBV10-3,TGTGCCATCAGTGGGGGAGTGGGGGGTTACAATGAGCAGTTCTTC,CAISGGVGGYNEQFF
NA,15,NA,TRBJ1-6,TRBV11-2,TGTGCCAGCAGTCATAACAGGGTTCGGAATTCACCCCTCCACTTT,CASSHNRVRNSPLHF
NA,16,NA,TRBJ2-2,TRBV5-1,TGCGCCAGCAGCCCCCCGGGACGGACCAACACCGGGGAGCTGTTTTTT,CASSPPGRTNTGELFF
once,14,NA,TRBJ2-5,TRBV4-2,TGTGCCAGCAGCCAAACAGGGTTAGGAGAGACCCAGTACTTC,CASSQTGLGETQYF
NA,12,NA,TRBJ1-2,TRBV6-5,TGTGCCAGCGGAAGGGGAGGGCTCGGAGTCACCTTC,CASGRGGLGVTF
NA,14,NA,TRBJ1-1,TRBV6-1,TGTGCCAGCAGTGAAGCGCTGGGAGAGACTGAAGCTTTCTTT,CASSEALGETEAFF
NA,17,TRBD1,TRBJ2-5,TRBV7-9,TGTGCCAGCAGCCTATCCGAGACCGGGACAGGGTTAAAGACCCAGTACTTC,CASSLSETGTGLKTQYF
NA,13,NA,TRBJ2-1,TRBV7-2,TGTGCCAGCAGCTTAGCTGGTAAGAATGAGCAGTTCTTC,CASSLAGKNEQFF
NA,16,TRBD2,TRBJ2-4,TRBV28,TGTGCCAGCAGTCCCGCGGGGGATATAGCCAAAAACATTCAGTACTTC,CASSPAGDIAKNIQYF
NA,15,NA,TRBJ1-6,TRBV7-2,TGTGCCAGCAGCTTAATGCGGACCATTAATTCACCCCTCCACTTT,CASSLMRTINSPLHF
NA,13,NA,TRBJ1-1,TRBV5-4,TGTGCCAGCAGCTCAGCAGACCGGACTGAAGCTTTCTTT,CASSSADRTEAFF
once,13,NA,TRBJ2-3,TRBV7-2,TGTGCCACCCAAGCTCAGGGTACAGATACGCAGTATTTT,CATQAQGTDTQYF
NA,12,NA,TRBJ1-1,TRBV11-2,TGTGCCAGCAGGGGCAGGGCTACTGAAGCTTTCTTT,CASRGRATEAFF
NA,15,NA,TRBJ1-1,TRBV5-6,TGTGCCAGCAGCTTGGCGGTAACGGGGGGTACTGAAGCTTTCTTT,CASSLAVTGGTEAFF
NA,14,NA,TRBJ1-3,TRBV9,TGTGCCAGCAGCCCTATGAGCTCTGGAAACACCATATATTTT,CASSPMSSGNTIYF
NA,15,TRBD2,TRBJ2-3,TRBV28,TGTGCCAGCAGTTTAGCGGGGGGGCGTGGAGATACGCAGTATTTT,CASSLAGGRGDTQYF
once,14,NA,TRBJ1-5,TRBV7-9,TGTGCCAGCAGCGCACAGGGCAGGGATCAGCCCCAGCATTTT,CASSAQGRDQPQHF
few,15,NA,TRBJ1-5,TRBV18,TGTGCCAGCTCACTGCAGGGGAATAGCAATCAGCCCCAGCATTTT,CASSLQGNSNQPQHF
NA,15,TRBD1,TRBJ1-2,TRBV23-1,TGCGCCAGCAGTCAAGACCGACAGGGGCTCTATGGCTACACCTTC,CASSQDRQGLYGYTF
NA,14,TRBD1,TRBJ1-4,TRBV5-1,TGCGCCAGCAGCGCCGGGACAGGGGATGAAAAACTGTTTTTT,CASSAGTGDEKLFF
NA,14,NA,TRBJ1-2,TRBV5-4,TGTGCCAGCAGCTTCGGCCAGGGGAACAGTGGCTACACCTTC,CASSFGQGNSGYTF
NA,11,NA,TRBJ2-1,TRBV18,TGTGCCACCCAGGGAAACAATGAGCAGTTCTTC,CATQGNNEQFF
NA,14,NA,TRBJ2-3,TRBV4-3,TGCGCCAGCAGCCAAGAACCCAGGGAGGATACGCAGTATTTT,CASSQEPREDTQYF
NA,11,NA,TRBJ1-2,TRBV7-2,TGTGCCAGCAGCTTAGGAAGGGGCTACACCTTC,CASSLGRGYTF
few,13,NA,TRBJ1-1,TRBV13,TGTGCCAGCAGCTTAAATCAGAACACTGAAGCTTTCTTT,CASSLNQNTEAFF